The 28 T cell receptor beta chains listed next were all sequenced from one sample in a study of blood T cell repertoires in COVID-19. Profiling relied on immunoSEQ multiplex PCR, and the TCRdb table lists in-frame clones only, not all of them. The table includes roughly 180,000 clones, under 90% detected once. The sample comprised PBMCs or T cells enriched from blood (not recorded which). Receptors were obtained from a man aged 55 to 70 who had recovered from COVID-19.

The V call is TRBV28, the J call TRBJ1-2, with TRBD1 matching over 7 bases. From germline, CDR1 is MDHEN and CDR2 SYDVKM. The V segment lost 6 bases and the J segment 5 bases; nucleotides outside the gene matches: 12. This CDR3 comprises 15 residues. DNA for the CDR3: TGTGCCAGCAGCCTCCGGGACAGTAGGTTGTATGGCTACACCTTC. It yields the protein CASSLRDSRLYGYTF.

V is TRBV28 and J is TRBJ1-3; D ambiguous. The CDR3 runs 16 residues. Germline CDR1 and CDR2: MDHEN and SYDVKM. Trimming cost V 4 bases and J 0 bases, with 13 bases left between them. This chain's CDR3 is CASSSPGSASGNTIYF. CDR3 DNA: TGTGCCAGCAGTTCCCCCGGGTCCGCCTCTGGAAACACCATATATTTT.

The chain is built from TRBV11-2 and TRBJ2-2, with D tentatively TRBD1 (6 bases). Deletions cut 5 bases from V and 4 bases from J, with 17 bases between. This CDR3 spans 16 amino acids. CDR1 SGHAT and CDR2 FQNNGV come from the germline V gene. The DNA for the CDR3 is TGTGCCAGCAGCCCGCCGGTGGGGGCTTCCACCGGGGAGCTGTTTTTT. It encodes CASSPPVGASTGELFF.

The gene calls are TRBV10-3 and TRBJ2-2, with 9 bases lining up with TRBD2. The V gene's germline CDR1 is ENHRY and CDR2 SYGVKD. The CDR3 has 16 amino acids. With 6 bases clipped from V and 2 bases from J, the junction kept 7 bases outside the gene matches. CDR3 coding DNA: TGTGCCATCAGACATTTGCGGGAGGGCAACACCGGGGAGCTGTTTTTT. This encodes CAIRHLREGNTGELFF.

This clone was seen only a few times. This chain connects TRBV10-3 to TRBJ1-2, with 7 bases matching TRBD1. Per the germline V gene, CDR1 is ENHRY and CDR2 is SYGVKD. This CDR3 has 16 residues. With 4 bases clipped from V and 6 bases from J, the junction kept 14 bases outside the gene matches. As DNA, the CDR3 is TGTGCCATCAGTGCGACACTATTGACAGGGCGCGATGGCTACACCTTC. It is translated as CAISATLLTGRDGYTF.

CDR3 amino acids: CAISGLGGASGNTIYF. CDR3 coding DNA: TGTGCCATCAGTGGTCTAGGGGGCGCCTCTGGAAACACCATATATTTT. The V and J genes are TRBV10-3 and TRBJ1-3; the match to TRBD1 covers 7 bases. J gave up 0 bases and V 4 bases, and 6 bases lay outside the gene matches. CDR3 size: 16 residues. Germline V CDR1 and CDR2: ENHRY, SYGVKD.

This clone was seen a handful of times. This chain links TRBV19 with TRBJ2-7; 12 bases agree with TRBD2. This CDR3 comprises 17 residues. Per germline, CDR1 LNHDA and CDR2 SQIVND (reference sequence). V gave up 4 bases and J gave up 6 bases; unmatched junction bases: 13. The DNA of the CDR3 is TGTGCCAGTAGTAGACGACTAGCGGGAGTGGGGGTCTCCGAGCAGTACTTC. Translated: CASSRRLAGVGVSEQYF.

The rearrangement joins TRBV28 to TRBJ2-1, with TRBD2 matching 12 bases. Looked up from germline, CDR1 is MDHEN and CDR2 is SYDVKM. Unmatched junction bases numbered 9, after V lost 4 bases and J lost 5 bases. The CDR3 consists of 17 residues. The CDR3 sequence: CASSSPSGRAMDNEQFF. The DNA of the CDR3 is TGTGCCAGCAGTTCCCCTAGCGGGAGGGCCATGGACAATGAGCAGTTCTTC.

The chain is built from TRBV5-5 and TRBJ1-4; D is uncertain. Germline lookup yields CDR1 SGHKS and CDR2 YYEKEE (reference sequence). The V and J ends lost 4 bases and 4 bases respectively, with 8 bases between them. The CDR3 is 13 residues long. The CDR3 nucleotides are TGTGCCAGCAGCCGGGATGTTAATGAAAAACTGTTTTTT. Translated: CASSRDVNEKLFF.

The chain carries TRBV19 and TRBJ2-3; 11 bases line up with TRBD1. The CDR3 loop spans 16 amino acids. CDR1 is LNHDA, CDR2 SQIVND, per germline (reference sequence). Trimming at V came to 6 bases and at J to 5 bases, leaving 10 bases not matched to a gene. CDR3: CASRPGTGGFGDTQYF. The CDR3 nucleotides are TGTGCCAGTAGGCCCGGGACAGGGGGGTTTGGAGATACGCAGTATTTT.

This chain connects TRBV19 to TRBJ1-2, with unresolved D. Germline V gene data show CDR1 as LNHDA and CDR2 as SQIVND (reference sequence). V lost 1 base to trimming and J lost 5 bases, with 20 bases between them. The CDR3 totals 17 residues. The CDR3 loop reads CASSIVSGNIGVYGYTF. The CDR3 nucleotides are TGTGCCAGTAGTATAGTCTCCGGTAACATCGGGGTTTATGGCTACACCTTC.

The chain combines TRBV10-3 with TRBJ2-3, with D tentatively TRBD1 (5 bases). Germline V gene sequence: CDR1 ENHRY, CDR2 SYGVKD. V was clipped by 4 bases and J by 6 bases, with 14 bases between them. The CDR3 is 14 amino acids. CDR3 region: CAISGQGRADTQYF. The CDR3, as DNA: TGTGCCATCAGTGGGCAGGGTAGGGCCGATACGCAGTATTTT.

The V gene is TRBV24-1, the J gene TRBJ1-4; no firm D call. This CDR3 is built from 15 residues. V was pared by 4 bases and J by 0 bases, with 8 bases between. Per the germline V gene, CDR1 is KGHDR and CDR2 is SFDVKD. CDR3 coding DNA: TGTGCCACCAGTGACGCCAGGTCAACTAATGAAAAACTGTTTTTT. Its protein is CATSDARSTNEKLFF.

This clone appeared once. The chain links TRBV7-6 to TRBJ1-2; 7 bases are shared with TRBD1. The J segment lost 4 bases and the V segment lost 5 bases, leaving 10 bases of the junction unmatched. The V gene's germline CDR1 is SGHVS and CDR2 FNYEAQ. The CDR3 totals 15 residues. In DNA, the CDR3 is TGTGCCAGCAGCGAAATAGGACAGGCGGGCTATGGCTACACCTTC. Protein sequence: CASSEIGQAGYGYTF.

This chain uses TRBV28 with TRBJ1-5; TRBD1 might be the D (5 bases). The CDR3 has 17 amino acids. The germline gives CDR1 MDHEN, CDR2 SYDVKM. The ends were cut back, 3 bases at V and 1 base at J, with 16 bases in the middle. The CDR3 DNA reads TGTGCCAGCAGTTTGCCTACTGGGAGGGGAAGCAATCAGCCCCAGCATTTT. Its translation is CASSLPTGRGSNQPQHF.

V and J are TRBV28 and TRBJ2-2; D is possibly TRBD2 (7 bases). V lost 4 bases and J 6 bases, leaving 9 bases between the germline ends. This CDR3 is built from 13 residues. CDR1 is MDHEN, CDR2 SYDVKM, per germline. The CDR3 loop is CASSSGGPGELFF. Here the CDR3 DNA reads TGTGCCAGCAGTTCCGGGGGGCCCGGGGAGCTGTTTTTT.

The V call is TRBV10-2, the J call TRBJ2-5; 8 bases map to TRBD2. CDR1 WSHSY and CDR2 SAAADI come from the germline V gene. Losses at the gene ends were 6 bases for V and 5 bases for J; bases not matched to a gene: 8. CDR3 size: 14 residues. The CDR3 reads CASSPAGGEETQYF. DNA for the CDR3: TGCGCCAGCAGCCCGGCGGGGGGAGAGGAGACCCAGTACTTC.

The table lists this clone with a few counts. This chain joins TRBV12-5 and TRBJ2-1, with D maybe TRBD2 (6 bases). The CDR3 length is 14 residues. Trimming removed 9 bases from V and 5 bases from J, with 17 bases in between. Germline values: CDR1 LGHNT, CDR2 FRNRAP. CDR3 region: CASRWEAGHNEQFF. The DNA of the CDR3 is TGTGCTAGCCGTTGGGAGGCAGGACACAATGAGCAGTTCTTC.

The chain uses TRBV6-5 and TRBJ2-7; the match to TRBD1 covers 8 bases. This CDR3 is 14 amino acids long. The V segment lost 5 bases and the J segment 2 bases; nucleotides outside the gene matches: 5. The germline gives CDR1 MNHEY, CDR2 SVGAGI. The chain's CDR3 is CASSPDREAYEQYF. The CDR3 region has the DNA TGTGCCAGCAGTCCGGACAGGGAGGCCTACGAGCAGTACTTC.

The V gene is TRBV19, the J gene TRBJ1-2; D uncertain. The germline gives CDR1 LNHDA, CDR2 SQIVND (reference sequence). Trimming stripped 3 bases from V and 6 bases from J, with 23 bases between. There are 17 residues in the CDR3. The CDR3 sequence is CASSILDTRGPVDGYTF. The CDR3 region has the DNA TGTGCCAGTAGTATCCTCGACACGAGAGGGCCGGTGGATGGCTACACCTTC.

V gene TRBV19 combines with J gene TRBJ1-1; 7 positions match TRBD1. CDR1 is LNHDA and CDR2 is SQIVND in the germline V gene (reference sequence). V was pared by 6 bases and J by 4 bases, with 8 bases of the junction left unmatched. This CDR3 region has 14 residues. CDR3 protein: CASSDRDWSTEAFF. CDR3 DNA sequence: TGTGCCAGTAGCGACAGGGATTGGAGCACTGAAGCTTTCTTT.

The gene calls are TRBV7-8 and TRBJ1-4; possibly TRBD1 for D (6 bases). Germline assignment: CDR1 SGHVS and CDR2 FQNEAQ. There are 15 residues in the CDR3. With 2 bases removed from V and 10 bases from J, the gap between germline ends came to 17 bases. CDR3 sequence (DNA): TGTGCCAGCAGCTTATCGGCAGGGGCGATAGGAAAACTGTTTTTT. Its protein product is CASSLSAGAIGKLFF.

The chain employs TRBV28 and TRBJ2-2; a possible D gene is TRBD1 (5 bases). The V gene lost 3 bases and the J gene lost 5 bases, with 13 bases spanning the gap. Germline V gene lookup returns CDR1 MDHEN and CDR2 SYDVKM. This CDR3 contains 15 residues. The chain's CDR3 is CASSFRDRWTGELFF. In DNA, the CDR3 is TGTGCCAGCAGTTTCCGCGACAGATGGACCGGGGAGCTGTTTTTT.

This chain uses TRBV19 with TRBJ2-1, with 11 bases that match TRBD2. Germline CDR1 and CDR2: LNHDA and SQIVND (reference sequence). CDR3 length: 15 residues. V was pared by 4 bases and J by 5 bases, with 4 bases of the junction left unmatched. Here the CDR3 reads CASSRGLAVDNEQFF. The CDR3 DNA reads as TGTGCCAGTAGTAGGGGACTAGCGGTGGACAATGAGCAGTTCTTC.

This chain connects TRBV10-3 to TRBJ1-2, with D perhaps matching TRBD1 (5 bases). This CDR3 spans 13 amino acids. The germline V gene encodes CDR1 ENHRY and CDR2 SYGVKD. Trimming shortened V by 7 bases and J by 6 bases, and 15 bases separated the two germline ends. The CDR3 sequence is CAINPDSGDGYTF. The CDR3, as DNA: TGTGCCATCAATCCCGACAGTGGGGATGGCTACACCTTC.

The V gene is TRBV28, the J gene TRBJ2-1; the match to TRBD2 covers 8 bases. Germline V gene lookup returns CDR1 MDHEN and CDR2 SYDVKM. This CDR3 region has 16 residues. V gave up 4 bases and J gave up 5 bases; unmatched junction bases: 10. CDR3: CASSSGGTRGNNEQFF. The CDR3 region has the DNA TGTGCCAGCAGTTCGGGAGGGACTAGGGGGAACAATGAGCAGTTCTTC.

This clone was observed once. The CDR3 DNA sequence: TGTGCCAGCAGCTTAGGCGGGGGGCCCCAAGAGACCCAGTACTTC. Its translation: CASSLGGGPQETQYF. V is TRBV11-2 and J is TRBJ2-5; the match to TRBD2 covers 8 bases. Germline V gene sequence: CDR1 SGHAT, CDR2 FQNNGV. The CDR3 covers 15 residues. V shed 1 base, J shed 1 base, and the junction held 2 bases outside the gene matches.

This clone was observed a single time. The chain carries TRBV19 and TRBJ1-1; D is unresolved. This CDR3 contains 11 residues. The V gene's germline CDR1 is LNHDA and CDR2 SQIVND (reference sequence). Trimming stripped 3 bases from V and 10 bases from J, with 9 bases between. This CDR3 is CASSIAHGAFF. The CDR3 coding sequence is TGTGCCAGTAGTATTGCCCACGGAGCTTTCTTT. Full variable domain (rest looked up from reference TRBV19 and TRBJ1-1): DGGITQSPKYLFRKEGQNVTLSCEQNLNHDAMYWYRQDPGQGLRLIYYSQIVNDFQKGDIAEGYSVSREKKESFPLTVTSAQKNPTAFYLCASSIAHGAFFGQGTRLTVV.